This T cell receptor (beta chain) comes out of a study of beta chain features in type 1 diabetes. Findings of the study overall: For Type 1 diabetes patients, all four CD4+ subsets carried TCRB CDR3s that were moderately but significantly shorter.

As to this clone: Antigen unknown.

The CDR3 covers 10 residues. The V gene's germline CDR1 is SNHLY and CDR2 FYNNEI. V was trimmed by 3 bases and J by 8 bases, leaving 4 bases between them. By way of CD45RO/CCR7/CD25/CD127/CD95/CD27, the CD4+ regulatory, stem cell-like memory, central memory and naive cells were sorted. Sequencing targeted expressed TCRB transcripts, as all isolated RNA had been reverse transcribed. Using immunoSEQ multiplex PCR, the repertoire was profiled, and TCRdb retains in-frame clones only, with some absent. Here the sample spans 550,000 to 850,000 clones, around an eighth being singletons. The chain couples TRBV2 to TRBJ1-2; no definite D call. The sequenced sample consisted of naive CD4+ T cells from blood. The receptor was derived from a man between 18 and 29 years old with type 1 diabetes. CDR3 region: CASSEVGYTF. In nucleotides, the CDR3 is TGTGCCAGCAGTGAGGTGGGCTACACCTTC.